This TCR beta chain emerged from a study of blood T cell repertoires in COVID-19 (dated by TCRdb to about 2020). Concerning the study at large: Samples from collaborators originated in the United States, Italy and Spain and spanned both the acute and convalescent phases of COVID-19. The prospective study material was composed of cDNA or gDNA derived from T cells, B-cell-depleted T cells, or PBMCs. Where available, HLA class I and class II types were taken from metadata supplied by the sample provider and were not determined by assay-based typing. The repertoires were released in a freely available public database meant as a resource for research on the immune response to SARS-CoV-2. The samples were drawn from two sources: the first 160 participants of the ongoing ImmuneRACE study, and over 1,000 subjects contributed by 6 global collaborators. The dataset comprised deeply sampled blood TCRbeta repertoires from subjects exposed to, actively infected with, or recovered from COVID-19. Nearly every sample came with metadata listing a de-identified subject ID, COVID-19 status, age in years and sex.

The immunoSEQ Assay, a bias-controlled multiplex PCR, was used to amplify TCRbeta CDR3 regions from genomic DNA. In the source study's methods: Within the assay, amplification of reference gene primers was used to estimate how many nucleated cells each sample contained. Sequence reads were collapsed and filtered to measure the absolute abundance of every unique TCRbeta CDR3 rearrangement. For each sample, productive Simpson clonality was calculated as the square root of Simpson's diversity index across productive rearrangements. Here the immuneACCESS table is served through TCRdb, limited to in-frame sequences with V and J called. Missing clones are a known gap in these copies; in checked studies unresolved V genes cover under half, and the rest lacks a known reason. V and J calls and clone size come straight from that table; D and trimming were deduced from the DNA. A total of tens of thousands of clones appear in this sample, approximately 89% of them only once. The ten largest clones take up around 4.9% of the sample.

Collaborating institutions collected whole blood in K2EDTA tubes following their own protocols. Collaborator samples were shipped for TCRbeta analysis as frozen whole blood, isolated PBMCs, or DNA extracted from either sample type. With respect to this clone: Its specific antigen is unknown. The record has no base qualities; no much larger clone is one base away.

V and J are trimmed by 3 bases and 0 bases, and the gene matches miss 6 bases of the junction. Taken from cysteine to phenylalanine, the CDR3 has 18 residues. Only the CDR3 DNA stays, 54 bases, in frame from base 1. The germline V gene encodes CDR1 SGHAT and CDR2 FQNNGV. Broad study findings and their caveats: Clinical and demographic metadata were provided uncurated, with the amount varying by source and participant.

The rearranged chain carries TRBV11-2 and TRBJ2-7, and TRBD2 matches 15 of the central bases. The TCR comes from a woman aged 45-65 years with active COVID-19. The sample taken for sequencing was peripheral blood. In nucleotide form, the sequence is TGTGCCAGCAGCTTCGGGACTAGCGGGAGGACGAGCTCCTACGAGCAGTACTTC. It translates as CASSFGTSGRTSSYEQYF. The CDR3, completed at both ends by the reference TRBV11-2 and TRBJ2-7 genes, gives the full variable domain EAGVAQSPRYKIIEKRQSVAFWCNPISGHATLYWYQQILGQGPKLLIQFQNNGVVDDSQLPKDRFSAERLKGVDSTLKIQPAKLEDSAVYLCASSFGTSGRTSSYEQYFGPGTRLTVT.